This T cell receptor (beta chain) was recorded in a study of blood T cell repertoires in COVID-19. Study details: Specimens from acute and convalescent COVID-19 originated in the United States, Italy and Spain. From T cells, B-cell-depleted T cells, or PBMCs came the material, which was cDNA or gDNA.

The method was immunoSEQ multiplex PCR; TCRdb's version includes in-frame clones alone and lacks a portion of them. The profile shows roughly 150,000 clones, roughly 83% of them singletons. Participants' own reports of clinical history determined their cohort assignment. CDR1 KGHSH and CDR2 LQKENI come from the germline V gene. The V end lost 4 bases, the J end lost 9 bases, and 18 bases lay between the germline ends. CDR3 length: 14 amino acids. This chain links TRBV18 with TRBJ1-2, with D possibly matching TRBD1 (6 bases). The source of this sequence is a man between 70 and 80 years old who had been exposed to COVID-19. Sequencing was carried out using PBMCs or T cells enriched from blood (not recorded which). The CDR3 spells CASSLSVQGSSYTF. As DNA, the CDR3 is TGTGCCAGCTCACTTTCAGTACAGGGTTCTAGCTACACCTTC.